Each of the 16 T cell receptor beta chains below was sequenced from the same sample in a study of T cells in Graves' hyperthyroidism and ophthalmopathy. There were TCR beta CDR3 regions amplified from RNA transcripts. Primed by the HTBI set, a first-round RT-PCR was run on the TCR CDR3. TCRdb itself ran the multiplex PCR reads through MiXCR, one entry per CDR3 protein. Among around 400,000 distinct CDR3 sequences listed, around 25% were seen once. Sequencing was done on a sample of blood. The origin of the receptors is a man in his forties or fifties with Graves' hyperthyroidism.

This clonotype was observed a few times. This chain links TRBV12-3 or TRBV12-4 with TRBJ1-4; 9 bases fit TRBD1. The CDR3 runs to 14 residues. With V trimmed by 5 bases and J by 7 bases, 5 bases remained unmatched. The CDR3 reads CASSPGTGLEKLFF. The CDR3 coding sequence is TGTGCCAGCAGTCCCGGGACAGGGCTTGAAAAACTGTTTTTT.

This clonotype occurred once. The chain has TRBV7-2 and TRBJ2-7, with TRBD2 identical over 9 bases. With V trimmed by 5 bases and J by 3 bases, 8 bases remained unmatched. The CDR3 is made up of 15 amino acids. CDR1 is SGHTA and CDR2 is FQGNSA in the germline V gene. CDR3 sequence: CASSQGAGGGYEQYF. DNA of the CDR3: TGTGCCAGCAGCCAAGGAGCGGGAGGAGGCTACGAGCAGTACTTC.

The chain uses TRBV20-1 and TRBJ2-7; weak D call: TRBD1 (6 bases). V gave up 0 bases and J gave up 4 bases, with 10 bases separating them. The germline CDR1 and CDR2 sequences are DFQATT and SNEGSKA (reference sequence). The CDR3 contains 13 residues. The CDR3 here is CSARETDRYEQYF. CDR3 bases: TGCAGTGCTAGAGAAACGGACAGATACGAGCAGTACTTC.

Many counts were recorded for this clonotype. This chain uses TRBV18 with TRBJ2-5, with 7 bases fitting TRBD2. J gave up 5 bases and V 0 bases, and 12 bases lay outside the gene matches. The length of the CDR3 is 17 residues. From germline, CDR1 is KGHSH and CDR2 LQKENI. The CDR3 nucleotides read TGTGCCAGCTCACCACCGAAGCGCACGGGAGGAGGGGAGACCCAGTACTTC. Its protein product is CASSPPKRTGGGETQYF.

The chain recombines TRBV7-9 with TRBJ2-2; a weak D match, TRBD1 (7 bases). In germline, CDR1 is SEHNR, CDR2 FQNEAQ (reference sequence). V was pared by 5 bases and J by 9 bases, with 19 bases between. The CDR3 sequence is 15 residues long. In DNA form, the CDR3 reads TGTGCCAGCAGCCCTAGTACAGGGGAGGAGAGGGAGCTGTTTTTT. It codes for CASSPSTGEERELFF. Looking up the rest from reference TRBV7-9 and TRBJ2-2 gives the full variable domain: DTGVSQNPRHKITKRGQNVTFRCDPISEHNRLYWYRQTLGQGPEFLTYFQNEAQLEKSRLLSDRFSAERPKGSFSTLEIQRTEQGDSAMYLCASSPSTGEERELFFGEGSRLTVL.

The rearrangement joins TRBV12-3 or TRBV12-4 to TRBJ2-3, with D possibly TRBD2 on 5 matching bases. The CDR3 has 13 amino acids. V lost 2 bases and J 4 bases, leaving 7 bases between the germline ends. CDR3 sequence reads: CASSLTGSDTQYF. The CDR3 DNA follows: TGTGCCAGCAGTTTAACGGGGTCAGATACGCAGTATTTT.

This clonotype was seen only a few times. This chain connects TRBV9 to TRBJ2-1; possibly TRBD1 for D (6 bases). CDR1 and CDR2 (germline): SGDLS, YYNGEE. This CDR3 has 14 residues. V was cut by 4 bases and J by 7 bases, with 15 bases left in between. DNA for the CDR3: TGTGCCAGCAGCTCCCACAGGGTAGGGAATGAGCAGTTCTTC. Its protein product is CASSSHRVGNEQFF.

This clonotype occurred a few times. The V and J genes are TRBV18 and TRBJ1-1; D is unclear. Trimming removed 3 bases at V and 7 bases at J, with 15 bases between. CDR1 is KGHSH, CDR2 LQKENI, per germline. The CDR3 has 14 residues. CDR3 residues: CASSPRDMYVEAFF. The DNA for the CDR3 is TGTGCCAGCTCACCCCGGGATATGTATGTTGAAGCTTTCTTT.

The chain uses TRBV7-9 and TRBJ2-3; no definite D call. CDR1 SEHNR and CDR2 FQNEAQ come from the germline V gene (reference sequence). CDR3 length: 15 amino acids. V shed 2 bases and J shed 1 base, with 10 bases lying between them. The CDR3 region is CASSLFRGGTDTQYF. CDR3 coding DNA: TGTGCCAGCAGCTTATTTCGCGGAGGCACAGATACGCAGTATTTT.

This clonotype has just a few counts. The J gene is TRBJ1-2, the V gene TRBV6-2 or TRBV6-3; 7 nucleotides align to TRBD1. The CDR3 totals 13 residues. Germline lookup yields CDR1 MNHEY and CDR2 SVGEGT. The ends lost 6 bases at V and 8 bases at J; junction bases unmatched: 9. This chain's CDR3 is CASSQQGSWGYTF. The CDR3 coding sequence is TGTGCCAGCAGCCAACAGGGGTCGTGGGGCTACACCTTC.

The chain uses TRBV7-9 and TRBJ2-3; possible D gene TRBD2, 6 bases. Between the trimmed V and J ends, which lost 4 bases and 4 bases, there was a span of 18 bases. The CDR3 runs to 16 residues. Germline V lookup: CDR1 SEHNR, CDR2 FQNEAQ (reference sequence). CDR3 coding DNA: TGTGCCAGCAGCTCGGGGGTTGTAAGGTCCGCAGATACGCAGTATTTT. Its translation is CASSSGVVRSADTQYF.

The sample holds many counts of this clonotype. The chain has TRBV5-1 and TRBJ2-1; D unclear. Germline values: CDR1 SGHRS, CDR2 YFSETQ. The CDR3 sequence is 11 residues long. V was clipped by 2 bases and J by 7 bases, with 4 bases between them. CDR3 bases: TGCGCCAGCAGCTTTTCAAATGAGCAGTTCTTC. Residues: CASSFSNEQFF.

This clonotype was found a few times. Its ends do not fully match the called genes, so a read error is possible. V is TRBV3-1 and J is TRBJ1-3, with D unresolved. The germline V gene encodes CDR1 LGHDT and CDR2 YNNKEL (reference sequence). CDR3 length: 15 residues. The CDR3 DNA reads as TGTGCCAGCAGCTCCGACGGCAGCTCTGGAGACACCATATATTTT. This codes for CASSSDGSSGDTIYF.

The chain recombines TRBV27 with TRBJ2-1, with TRBD2 identical over 12 bases. V dropped 4 bases and J dropped 6; count of bases not matched to a gene: 7. There are 16 residues in the CDR3. From germline, CDR1 is MNHEY and CDR2 SMNVEV (reference sequence). The CDR3 reads CASSSRLAGDPNEQFF. CDR3 DNA sequence: TGTGCCAGCAGTTCCAGACTAGCGGGAGACCCCAATGAGCAGTTCTTC.

The gene calls are TRBV6-4 and TRBJ2-5; a possible D gene is TRBD1 (6 bases). From germline, CDR1 is MRHNA and CDR2 SNTAGT. Trimming pared 3 bases from V and 4 bases from J, leaving 18 bases between. The CDR3 has 16 amino acids. The CDR3 bases are TGTGCCAGCAGTGATCGACGGGAAGGGGGAAGAGAGACCCAGTACTTC. Amino acid sequence: CASSDRREGGRETQYF.

The chain has TRBV18 and TRBJ2-7, with 16 nucleotides matching TRBD2. CDR1 is KGHSH and CDR2 is LQKENI in the germline V gene. This CDR3 comprises 17 residues. V dropped 3 bases and J dropped 2; count of bases not matched to a gene: 4. The CDR3 DNA follows: TGTGCCAGCTCACCGGGACTAGCGGGAGGGCCCACCTACGAGCAGTACTTC. Its translation is CASSPGLAGGPTYEQYF.